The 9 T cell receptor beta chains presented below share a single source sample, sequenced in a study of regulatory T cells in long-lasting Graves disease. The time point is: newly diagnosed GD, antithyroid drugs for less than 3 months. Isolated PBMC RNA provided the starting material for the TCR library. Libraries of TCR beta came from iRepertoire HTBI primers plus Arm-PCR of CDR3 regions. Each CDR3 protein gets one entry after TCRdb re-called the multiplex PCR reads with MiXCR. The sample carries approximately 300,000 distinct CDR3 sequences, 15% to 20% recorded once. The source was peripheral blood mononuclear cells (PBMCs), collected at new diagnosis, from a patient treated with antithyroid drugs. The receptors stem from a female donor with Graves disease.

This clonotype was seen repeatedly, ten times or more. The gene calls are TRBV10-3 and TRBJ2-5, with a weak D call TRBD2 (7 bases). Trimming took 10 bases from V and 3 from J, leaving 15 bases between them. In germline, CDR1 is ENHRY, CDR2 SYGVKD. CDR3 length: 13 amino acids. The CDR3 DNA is TGTGCCACAGGAAGGGGGGGCGAAGAGACCCAGTACTTC. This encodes CATGRGGEETQYF.

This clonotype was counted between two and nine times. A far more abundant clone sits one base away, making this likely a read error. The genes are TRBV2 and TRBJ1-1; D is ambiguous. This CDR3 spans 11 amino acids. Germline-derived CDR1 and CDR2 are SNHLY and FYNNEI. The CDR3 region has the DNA TGTGCCAGCAGCCACACAGATACGCGGTATTTT. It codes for CASSHTDTRYF.

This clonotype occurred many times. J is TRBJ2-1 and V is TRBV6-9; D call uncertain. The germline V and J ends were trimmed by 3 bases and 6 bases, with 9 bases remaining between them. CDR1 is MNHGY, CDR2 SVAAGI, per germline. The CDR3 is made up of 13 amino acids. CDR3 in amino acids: CASSYRSSNEQFF. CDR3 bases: TGTGCCAGCAGTTACCGCTCCAGCAATGAGCAGTTCTTC.

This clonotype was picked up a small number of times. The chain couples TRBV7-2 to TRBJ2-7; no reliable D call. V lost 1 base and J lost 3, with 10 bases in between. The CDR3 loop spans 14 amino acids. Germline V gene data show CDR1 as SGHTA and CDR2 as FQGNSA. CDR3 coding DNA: TGTGCCAGCAGCTTAGTGGTTTTGGACTACGAGCAGTACTTC. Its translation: CASSLVVLDYEQYF.

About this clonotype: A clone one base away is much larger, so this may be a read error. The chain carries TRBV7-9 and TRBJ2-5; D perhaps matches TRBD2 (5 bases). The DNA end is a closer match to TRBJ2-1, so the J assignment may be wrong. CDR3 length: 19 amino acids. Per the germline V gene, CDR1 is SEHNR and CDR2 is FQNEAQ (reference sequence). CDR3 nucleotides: TGTGCCAGCAGCTCAGGCCTAACTCGCGTGGGAGAGTATGTCGATGAGCAGTTCTTC. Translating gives CASSSGLTRVGEYVDEQFF.

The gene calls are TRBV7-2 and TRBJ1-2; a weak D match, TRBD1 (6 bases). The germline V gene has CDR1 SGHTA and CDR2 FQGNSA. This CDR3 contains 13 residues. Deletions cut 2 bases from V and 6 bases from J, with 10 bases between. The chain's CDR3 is CASSLMGAHGYTF. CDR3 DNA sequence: TGTGCCAGCAGCTTAATGGGGGCTCATGGCTACACCTTC.

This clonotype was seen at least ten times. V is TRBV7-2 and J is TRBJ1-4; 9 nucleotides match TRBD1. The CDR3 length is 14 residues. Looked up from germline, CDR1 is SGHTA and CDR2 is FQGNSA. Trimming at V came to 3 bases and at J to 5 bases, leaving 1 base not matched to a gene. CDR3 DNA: TGTGCCAGCAGCTTCGGGACAGGGAATGAAAAACTGTTTTTT. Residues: CASSFGTGNEKLFF.

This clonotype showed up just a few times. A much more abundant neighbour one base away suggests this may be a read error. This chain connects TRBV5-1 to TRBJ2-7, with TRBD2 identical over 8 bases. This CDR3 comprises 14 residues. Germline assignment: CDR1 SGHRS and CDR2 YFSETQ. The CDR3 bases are TGCGCCAGCAGCTGGAGCGGGAGCTCCTACGAGCAGCACTTC. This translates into CASSWSGSSYEQHF.

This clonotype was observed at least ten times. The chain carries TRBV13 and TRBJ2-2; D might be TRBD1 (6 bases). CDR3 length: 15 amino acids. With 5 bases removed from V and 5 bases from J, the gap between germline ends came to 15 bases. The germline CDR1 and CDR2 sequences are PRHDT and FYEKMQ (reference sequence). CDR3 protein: CASSAQGLWTGELFF. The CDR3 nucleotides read TGTGCCAGCAGCGCCCAGGGGTTGTGGACCGGGGAGCTGTTTTTT.